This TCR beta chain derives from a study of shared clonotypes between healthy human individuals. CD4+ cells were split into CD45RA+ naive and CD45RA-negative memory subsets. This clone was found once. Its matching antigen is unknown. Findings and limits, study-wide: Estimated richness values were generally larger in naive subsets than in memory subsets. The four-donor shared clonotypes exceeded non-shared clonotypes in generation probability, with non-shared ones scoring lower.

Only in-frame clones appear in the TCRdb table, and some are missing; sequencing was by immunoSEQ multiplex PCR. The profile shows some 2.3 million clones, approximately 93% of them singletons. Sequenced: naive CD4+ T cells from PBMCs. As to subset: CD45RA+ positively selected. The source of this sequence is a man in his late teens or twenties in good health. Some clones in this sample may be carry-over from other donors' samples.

The CDR3 DNA follows: TGTGCCAGCAGCCCCAGACTAGCGGGAGATGGGAGCACAGATACGCAGTATTTT. This sequence encodes CASSPRLAGDGSTDTQYF. The chain recombines TRBV14 with TRBJ2-3, with TRBD2 matching over 12 bases. Looked up from germline, CDR1 is SGHDN and CDR2 is FVKESK. The CDR3 is 18 residues long. Trimming cost V 4 bases and J 0 bases; bases outside gene matches: 8.